This entry features one T cell receptor beta chain sequence. Its cognate antigen is unknown. The sample belongs to a study of cytotoxic CD8 clonotypes in ibrutinib-treated CLL. At the level of the study: For this cohort, patients were roughly eleven relapsed/refractory and 15 treatment-naive, while 17 to 18 were IGHV unmutated.

Overall study findings and caveats: Clonality went up at the time of ibrutinib response, stayed stable in sustained remission, and later dropped back toward its baseline level at progression.

The CDR3 runs to 13 residues. Germline-derived CDR1 and CDR2 are SGHTA and FQGNSA. Trimming left V 1 base short and J 10 bases short, with 11 bases between. TCRdb's table, derived via immunoSEQ multiplex PCR, lists solely in-frame clones and lacks some. The data show 30,000 to 35,000 clones, with about 70% seen just once and 25% to 30% held by the top ten. The rearrangement joins TRBV7-2 to TRBJ2-1; D may correspond to TRBD1 or TRBD2 (5 bases each). Specimen: PBMCs, collected before ibrutinib treatment. The receptor was isolated from a human donor with chronic lymphocytic leukemia. CDR3 DNA sequence: TGTGCCAGCAGCTTAGGAGGGGCGCGGGAGCAGTTCTTC. Translated: CASSLGGAREQFF.